Each of the 17 T cell receptor beta chains below was sequenced from the same sample in a study of T cells after yellow fever vaccination. From the 5' RACE reads, TCRdb called clonotypes with MiXCR, one entry per CDR3 protein. This sample carries around 590,000 distinct CDR3 sequences, roughly an eighth of them seen once, and the ten largest clones take approximately 15%. The sample here was PBMCs, taken on the day of the yellow fever booster vaccination. The origin of the receptors is a man aged 30-40 years who received the YFV17D yellow fever vaccine.

The chain employs TRBV4-3 and TRBJ1-1; 7 bases are shared with TRBD1. J gave up 0 bases and V 4 bases, and 5 bases lay outside the gene matches. Looked up from germline, CDR1 is LGHNA and CDR2 is YSLEER. The CDR3 has 15 residues. This chain's CDR3 is CASSLRTGLNTEAFF. The CDR3 DNA follows: TGCGCCAGCAGCCTAAGGACAGGACTGAACACTGAAGCTTTCTTT.

This chain connects TRBV30 to TRBJ2-3; D is undetermined. The CDR3 contains 14 residues. CDR1 and CDR2 (germline): GTSNPN, SVGIG (reference sequence). The ends were cut back, 4 bases at V and 1 base at J, with 12 bases in the middle. CDR3 coding DNA: TGTGCCTGGACACATGGCGCGGGCACAGATACGCAGTATTTT. Protein product: CAWTHGAGTDTQYF.

J is TRBJ2-3 and V is TRBV29-1; no reliable D call. V lost 1 base to trimming and J lost 0 bases, with 5 bases between them. The CDR3 runs 13 residues. CDR1 is SQVTM, CDR2 ANQGSEA, per germline. The CDR3 reads CSVEVFSTDTQYF. The CDR3 DNA is TGCAGCGTTGAAGTGTTTAGCACAGATACGCAGTATTTT.

This clonotype was seen a handful of times. The chain uses TRBV6-6 and TRBJ2-2; 8 nucleotides line up with TRBD2. The J segment lost 9 bases and the V segment lost 6 bases, leaving 6 bases of the junction unmatched. The CDR3 totals 13 residues. CDR1 and CDR2 from the germline V gene are MNHNY and SVGAGI (reference sequence). The chain's CDR3 is CASSASGSRELFF. The CDR3 DNA reads as TGTGCCAGCAGCGCGAGCGGGAGCAGGGAGCTGTTTTTT.

This clonotype has a handful of counts. The rearrangement uses TRBV20-1 and TRBJ2-7, with 10 positions matching TRBD1. From germline, CDR1 is DFQATT and CDR2 SNEGSKA (reference sequence). J lost 3 bases, V lost 6 bases, and 5 bases had no gene match. The CDR3 totals 13 residues. CDR3 loop: CSASDRGSYEQYF. The CDR3 DNA reads as TGCAGTGCGTCGGACAGGGGGAGCTACGAGCAGTACTTC.

This clonotype was seen only a few times. The J gene is TRBJ2-7, the V gene TRBV7-2; D is perhaps TRBD1 or TRBD2 (7 bases each). CDR3 size: 14 residues. In germline, CDR1 is SGHTA, CDR2 FQGNSA. V dropped 5 bases and J dropped 3 bases, with 14 bases sitting between them. DNA for the CDR3: TGTGCCAGCAGCAACCCAGGGGGGGGCTACGAGCAGTACTTC. Translation: CASSNPGGGYEQYF.

This clonotype was counted only a few times. This chain connects TRBV20-1 to TRBJ2-3; D might be TRBD1 or TRBD2, each matching 7 bases. Per the germline V gene, CDR1 is DFQATT and CDR2 is SNEGSKA (reference sequence). The CDR3 runs to 16 residues. Trimming took 4 bases from V and 4 from J, leaving 21 bases between them. The CDR3 here is CSATRGGTTSADTQYF. The CDR3 nucleotides read TGCAGTGCTACCAGGGGGGGGACTACCAGCGCAGATACGCAGTATTTT.

This clonotype has just a few counts. CDR3: CASSTMPGPSQYF. CDR3 sequence (DNA): TGTGCCAGCAGTACAATGCCGGGACCCTCCCAGTACTTC. The rearrangement links TRBV7-2 to TRBJ2-4; D possibly uses TRBD1 or TRBD2 (5 bases each). CDR1 is SGHTA and CDR2 is FQGNSA in the germline V gene. Trimming took off 6 bases at V and 13 bases at J, with 19 bases between the two ends. The CDR3 covers 13 residues.

The chain combines TRBV21-1 with TRBJ1-6. TRBV21-1 is a known pseudogene. The CDR3 totals 18 residues. CDR3 DNA: TGTGCCAGCGTAGTTCGGGTCCATCTCAAAGGACATAATTCACCCCTCCACTTT. Translation gives CASVVRVHLKGHNSPLHF.

The rearrangement uses TRBV7-2 and TRBJ2-3; D is perhaps TRBD2 (6 bases). Germline V CDR1 and CDR2: SGHTA, FQGNSA. This CDR3 is 16 amino acids long. The germline V and J ends were trimmed by 2 bases and 2 bases, with 14 bases remaining between them. CDR3 in amino acids: CASSLMSSGVTDTQYF. The CDR3 bases are TGTGCCAGCAGCTTAATGTCTTCGGGAGTCACAGATACGCAGTATTTT.

The J gene is TRBJ2-1, the V gene TRBV20-1; 9 bases match TRBD2. The CDR3 has 14 residues. Trimming cost V 8 bases and J 6 bases; bases outside gene matches: 11. In germline, CDR1 is DFQATT, CDR2 SNEGSKA (reference sequence). The CDR3 is CSSRAPSGTNEQFF. In DNA, the CDR3 is TGCAGTTCGAGGGCGCCTAGCGGGACCAATGAGCAGTTCTTC.

This clonotype was counted between two and nine times. The chain has TRBV6-2 or TRBV6-3 and TRBJ2-3; D may be TRBD2 (5 bases). Per germline, CDR1 MNHEY and CDR2 SVGEGT. The V and J ends lost 10 bases and 2 bases respectively, with 19 bases between them. There are 15 residues in the CDR3. The CDR3 region has the DNA TGTGCCACTCTCCCCGGACTCGTCATCACAGATACGCAGTATTTT. Protein sequence: CATLPGLVITDTQYF.

This chain joins TRBV5-1 and TRBJ2-3, with 9 bases matching TRBD2. The germline CDR1 and CDR2 sequences are SGHRS and YFSETQ. This CDR3 region has 20 residues. V was clipped by 2 bases and J by 2 bases; unmatched bases: 18. The CDR3 sequence: CASSFPKPGGTSRNTDTQYF. CDR3 DNA: TGCGCCAGCAGCTTTCCCAAACCTGGAGGGACTAGCAGAAACACAGATACGCAGTATTTT.

The chain couples TRBV6-7 to TRBJ2-7; no clear D. TRBV6-7 qualifies as an ORF whose function is uncertain. The CDR3 is 15 residues long. V was clipped by 0 bases and J by 0 bases, with 9 bases between them. CDR3 sequence: CASSYSIRSSYEQYF. CDR3 sequence (DNA): TGTGCCAGCAGTTACTCGATCAGGAGCTCCTACGAGCAGTACTTC.

The chain uses TRBV27 and TRBJ2-3, with D perhaps matching TRBD1 (5 bases). Between the trimmed V and J ends, which lost 2 bases and 7 bases, there was a span of 7 bases. Per the germline V gene, CDR1 is MNHEY and CDR2 is SMNVEV (reference sequence). The CDR3 sequence is 12 residues long. CDR3 coding DNA: TGTGCCAGCAGTTTACAGGGTAATACGCAGTATTTT. Its translation is CASSLQGNTQYF.

J is TRBJ1-2 and V is TRBV5-1; TRBD1 matches 8 bases. The germline CDR1 and CDR2 sequences are SGHRS and YFSETQ. Germline trimming cut 2 bases from V and 3 bases from J; bases unmatched to any gene: 3. This CDR3 contains 14 residues. The CDR3 loop is CASSFPGQDYGYTF. CDR3 in DNA: TGCGCCAGCAGCTTTCCGGGACAGGACTATGGCTACACCTTC. The full variable domain, completed using reference TRBV5-1 and TRBJ1-2, is KAGVTQTPRYLIKTRGQQVTLSCSPISGHRSVSWYQQTPGQGLQFLFEYFSETQRNKGNFPGRFSGRQFSNSRSEMNVSTLELGDSALYLCASSFPGQDYGYTFGSGTRLTVV.

This clonotype was seen only a few times. The rearrangement uses TRBV10-3 and TRBJ2-7; D gene unclear. The CDR3 length is 11 residues. CDR1 ENHRY and CDR2 SYGVKD come from the germline V gene. Trimming took off 3 bases at V and 4 bases at J, with 4 bases between the two ends. The CDR3 loop reads CAISELYEQYF. In nucleotides, the CDR3 is TGTGCCATCAGTGAACTATACGAGCAGTACTTC.